This is a list of T cell receptor beta chains from one sample in a study of T cell responses to AZD1222 COVID-19 vaccine. Assay: immunoSEQ multiplex PCR; the TCRdb copy retains only in-frame clones and omits some. The sample has roughly 75,000 clones, roughly 87% seen once; the top ten hold more than 15%. Sequencing was performed on peripheral blood, taken 28 days after the second AZD1222 dose. All receptors come from an adult who received the AZD1222 COVID-19 vaccine. The conserved cysteine and the conserved F or W are not part of the CDR3 here. Fields, in order: V gene, CDR3 protein.

TRBV28,ASSFWGGGNEKLF
TRBV15,ATSVGRGLYEQY
TRBV28,ASTQGASYEQY
TRBV11-2,ASSLGAGQSYEQY
TRBV14,ASSQGAGGFYGYT
TRBV5-1,ASSPHAGGLETQY
TRBV7-2,ASSPRPGDNSPLH
TRBV4-1,ASSQGSGGMNEKLF
TRBV10-3,AISSGQGKEPQH
TRBV7-9,ASSFFNEQY
TRBV13,ASNLGTAEAF
TRBV5-8,ASSPSGRGRLNTEAF
TRBV3-1/TRBV3-2,ASWGEYEQY
TRBV28,ASSFAGAGSNEKLF
TRBV19,ASSWTGRTEAF
TRBV12-3/TRBV12-4,ASSGSGPGELF
TRBV4-2,ASSQDLAGRNTEAF
TRBV18,ASSPFADRAQH
TRBV2,ASSDLTPFGTSGETQY
TRBV30,AWRYGISYGYT
TRBV5-5,ASSSRDIFYEQY
TRBV27,ASILSSGGETEAF
TRBV28,ASTPSSYNEQF
TRBV4-2,ASSQDENSGANVLT
TRBV30,AWTLRTGINTEAF
TRBV29-1,SVSQGQSNQPQH
TRBV30,AWRMTSGQQF
TRBV6-5,ASSEVLEETQY
TRBV6-5,ASLRTGIYNEQF
TRBV7-2,ASSLNYEQY
TRBV5-5,ASSLGTVNYGYT
TRBV15,ATSNRVNTEAF
TRBV19,ASNHGSGDEQY
TRBV7-2,ASTPSQFTPNRELF
TRBV27,ASSDSMDTEAF
TRBV20-1,SASRGGAPGDTQY
TRBV28,ASSFSGNTEAF
TRBV24-1,ATSDKTGSNEKLF
TRBV12-3/TRBV12-4,ASSPGRTVQF
TRBV6-5,ASRPQGSQPQH
TRBV5-8,ASARGAGGETQY